These 18 T cell receptor beta chains were all obtained from the same sample, sequenced in a study of shared clonotypes between healthy human individuals. Profiled with immunoSEQ multiplex PCR; TCRdb holds only in-frame clones, not every one. The repertoire has more than 2,000,000 clones, 93% of them found once; the top ten carry 0.39%. Sequenced input: naive CD4+ T cells from PBMCs. As to subset: CD45RA+ positively selected. The receptors come from a man younger than 35 in good health. Some clones in this sample may be carry-over from other donors' samples.

As concerns this clone: The sample carries other DNA sequences with the same CDR3. This chain connects TRBV7-3 to TRBJ2-5, with D perhaps TRBD1 (6 bases). The V and J ends lost 5 bases and 2 bases respectively, with 9 bases between them. The CDR3 loop spans 13 amino acids. From germline, CDR1 is SGHTA and CDR2 FQGTGA. Written as DNA, the CDR3 is TGTGCCAGCAGCCGCGGACAGCAAGAGACCCAGTACTTC. It is translated as CASSRGQQETQYF.

The chain joins TRBV27 to TRBJ2-7; 14 nucleotides agree with TRBD2. Germline CDR1 is MNHEY and CDR2 is SMNVEV (reference sequence). The CDR3 has 18 amino acids. V shed 5 bases and J 4 bases; nucleotides not matched to a gene: 13. CDR3 region: CASSPPRGTSGRRYEQYF. CDR3 nucleotide sequence: TGTGCCAGCAGTCCCCCGAGGGGGACTAGCGGGAGAAGGTACGAGCAGTACTTC.

This clone was counted only a few times. The chain employs TRBV28 and TRBJ1-4; 9 bases agree with TRBD1. Germline V gene data show CDR1 as MDHEN and CDR2 as SYDVKM. The ends lost 5 bases at V and 7 bases at J; junction bases unmatched: 8. The CDR3 covers 15 residues. Here the CDR3 DNA reads TGTGCCAGCAGTGTTCGAACAGGGGGCACTGAAAAACTGTTTTTT. Its translation is CASSVRTGGTEKLFF.

V gene TRBV18 combines with J gene TRBJ2-1; 10 bases are a match to TRBD2. The CDR3 extends over 15 amino acids. Trimming at V came to 8 bases and at J to 6 bases, leaving 10 bases not matched to a gene. Looked up from germline, CDR1 is KGHSH and CDR2 is LQKENI. The CDR3 protein is CASATASGSGNEQFF. DNA for the CDR3: TGTGCCAGCGCGACCGCTAGCGGGAGCGGCAATGAGCAGTTCTTC.

The V call is TRBV7-9, the J call TRBJ2-7; 10 bases match TRBD1. The CDR3 has 15 amino acids. Germline-derived CDR1 and CDR2 are SEHNR and FQNEAQ (reference sequence). The trim removed 4 bases at V and 7 bases at J, leaving 10 bases unmatched. CDR3 sequence: CASSYPGQGWREQYF. CDR3 in DNA: TGTGCCAGCAGCTACCCGGGACAGGGGTGGAGAGAGCAGTACTTC.

This clone was observed a single time. The CDR3 protein is CASSLPAASSYEQYF. CDR3 bases: TGTGCCAGCAGTTTACCAGCGGCCAGCTCCTACGAGCAGTACTTC. The chain carries TRBV28 and TRBJ2-7; maybe TRBD2 (5 bases). The CDR3 spans 15 residues. The germline V gene encodes CDR1 MDHEN and CDR2 SYDVKM. Trimming took off 2 bases at V and 0 bases at J, with 11 bases between the two ends.

This clone was counted once. The chain joins TRBV18 to TRBJ1-1; 7 bases match TRBD1. V lost 4 bases to trimming and J lost 3 bases; unmatched junction nucleotides: 5. Per the germline V gene, CDR1 is KGHSH and CDR2 is LQKENI. The CDR3 has 14 amino acids. The CDR3 reads CASSQSDRYTEAFF. The DNA of the CDR3 is TGTGCCAGCTCACAGTCGGACAGGTACACTGAAGCTTTCTTT.

This rearrangement joins TRBV5-1 to TRBJ2-3; unclear D gene. The germline V and J ends were trimmed by 8 bases and 0 bases, with 16 bases remaining between them. The V gene's germline CDR1 is SGHRS and CDR2 YFSETQ. The CDR3 contains 15 residues. This CDR3 is CASRPEATSTDTQYF. In DNA, the CDR3 is TGCGCCAGTAGGCCCGAGGCAACTAGCACAGATACGCAGTATTTT.

A remark on this clone: This same CDR3 is encoded by further DNA sequences in the sample. The rearrangement uses TRBV4-3 and TRBJ2-2, with 9 bases aligning to TRBD2. The CDR3 covers 16 residues. Trimming cost V 1 base and J 2 bases; bases outside gene matches: 2. From germline, CDR1 is LGHNA and CDR2 YSLEER. The CDR3: CASSQASGTNTGELFF. For the CDR3, the DNA is TGCGCCAGCAGCCAAGCTAGCGGGACCAACACCGGGGAGCTGTTTTTT.

This clone was seen once. This chain joins TRBV28 and TRBJ1-1; D gene unclear. The germline CDR1 and CDR2 sequences are MDHEN and SYDVKM. With 1 base removed from V and 0 bases from J, the gap between germline ends came to 9 bases. This CDR3 is 15 amino acids long. The chain's CDR3 is CASSLYVLVNTEAFF. CDR3 coding DNA: TGTGCCAGCAGTTTATATGTCCTAGTGAACACTGAAGCTTTCTTT.

The rearrangement joins TRBV11-1 to TRBJ2-5; D perhaps matches TRBD2 (5 bases). Germline V lookup: CDR1 SGHAT, CDR2 FQDESV (reference sequence). V gave up 5 bases and J gave up 0 bases, with 16 bases separating them. The CDR3 is made up of 16 amino acids. For the CDR3, the DNA is TGTGCCAGCAGCGCCCACTTTGAGGAGGACCAAGAGACCCAGTACTTC. It translates to CASSAHFEEDQETQYF.

The chain joins TRBV5-1 to TRBJ2-1; D is possibly TRBD2 (6 bases). Looked up from germline, CDR1 is SGHRS and CDR2 is YFSETQ. CDR3 length: 14 residues. Trimming took 4 bases from V and 7 from J, leaving 15 bases between them. CDR3 region: CASSIRLEQNEQFF. The CDR3, as DNA: TGCGCCAGCAGCATACGACTAGAGCAGAATGAGCAGTTCTTC.

This clone was observed a single time. CDR3 residues: CASSPPLPGGPNEQFF. CDR3 nucleotides: TGTGCCAGCAGTCCACCTTTGCCGGGAGGGCCCAATGAGCAGTTCTTC. The chain has TRBV28 and TRBJ2-1, with 8 bases matching TRBD2. The V and J ends lost 5 bases and 6 bases, in that order; junction bases with no gene match: 12. The CDR3 has 16 residues. Per germline, CDR1 MDHEN and CDR2 SYDVKM.

The V call is TRBV7-9, the J call TRBJ1-1; 10 bases agree with TRBD1. Germline V gives CDR1 SEHNR, CDR2 FQNEAQ (reference sequence). V lost 5 bases, J lost 1 base, and 16 bases stayed unmatched. The CDR3 has 19 residues. The CDR3 DNA sequence: TGTGCCAGCAGCCCGGATCCCTCGGGACAGGGGTTCTCGAACACTGAAGCTTTCTTT. Amino acids: CASSPDPSGQGFSNTEAFF.

The V gene is TRBV27, the J gene TRBJ2-7; D possibly corresponds to TRBD1 (6 bases). The germline V and J ends were trimmed by 4 bases and 8 bases, with 24 bases remaining between them. Germline CDR1 MNHEY, CDR2 SMNVEV (reference sequence). This CDR3 has 16 residues. The CDR3 DNA is TGTGCCAGCAGTTCGGTGCTCGTCAGGGGCCCGGGGAAGCAGTACTTC. Its translation is CASSSVLVRGPGKQYF.

The V call is TRBV6-5, the J call TRBJ2-1, with 11 bases identical to TRBD2. After removal of 6 bases from V and 9 bases from J, the junction contained 10 bases not matched to a gene. The CDR3 has 15 residues. Germline V lookup: CDR1 MNHEY, CDR2 SVGAGI. The CDR3 nucleotides are TGTGCCAGCAGCCCACTTAGCGGGAGGGCCCGTGAGCAGTTCTTC. Translation: CASSPLSGRAREQFF.

This clone was detected only once. The V gene is TRBV28, the J gene TRBJ2-2; perhaps TRBD2 as D (6 bases). V was trimmed by 6 bases and J by 1 base, leaving 12 bases between them. Germline CDR1 reads MDHEN; CDR2 reads SYDVKM. CDR3 length: 15 amino acids. CDR3 bases: TGTGCCAGCAGCCCCGGGACTTTGAACACCGGGGAGCTGTTTTTT. Translated, it gives CASSPGTLNTGELFF.

Points on this clone: Germline is not matched at one junction end, which may reflect a read error. This rearrangement joins TRBV19 to TRBJ1-1; D unclear. This CDR3 is built from 13 residues. Germline V gene data show CDR1 as LNHDA and CDR2 as SQIVND (reference sequence). The CDR3 DNA follows: TGCGCCAGTAGGCCCCCGGGAATCGCTGAAGCTTTCTTT. Protein: CASRPPGIAEAFF.